The clone carrying this T cell receptor (beta chain) was counted a few times. Its specificity is unknown. Using its own MiXCR run on the RT-PCR reads, TCRdb lists one record per CDR3 protein. Among more than 550,000 distinct CDR3 sequences listed, around 11% were seen once. Trimming removed 4 bases from V and 4 bases from J; junction bases left unmatched: 8. The CDR3 sequence is 15 residues long. Looked up from germline, CDR1 is SGHTA and CDR2 is FQGNSA. This entry belongs to a study of response to subunit inactivated influenza vaccine. Overall study findings and caveats: Authors suggested each seasonal influenza vaccination recruits few new T cells.

J is TRBJ2-7 and V is TRBV7-2; 9 nucleotides agree with TRBD1. Sequenced material: PBMCs from blood, taken on the day of vaccination. The receptor comes from a man over 45 who received an inactivated influenza vaccine. CDR3 DNA: TGTGCCAGCAGCTCCACAGGGGGCCCTTTTTACGAGCAGTACTTC. Amino acid sequence: CASSSTGGPFYEQYF.